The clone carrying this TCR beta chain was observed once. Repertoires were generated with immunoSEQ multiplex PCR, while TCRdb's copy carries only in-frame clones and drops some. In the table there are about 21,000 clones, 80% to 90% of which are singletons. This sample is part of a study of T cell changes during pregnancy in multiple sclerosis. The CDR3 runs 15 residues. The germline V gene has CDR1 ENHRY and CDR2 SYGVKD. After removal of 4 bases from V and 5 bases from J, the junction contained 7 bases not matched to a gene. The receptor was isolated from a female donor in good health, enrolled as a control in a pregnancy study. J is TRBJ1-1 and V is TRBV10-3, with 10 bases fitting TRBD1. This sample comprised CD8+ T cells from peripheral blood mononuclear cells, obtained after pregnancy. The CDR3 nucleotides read TGTGCCATCAGTGCAGGACAGGGGGTAGGGACTGAAGCTTTCTTT. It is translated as CAISAGQGVGTEAFF.